This TCR beta chain comes out of a study of T cells in Graves' hyperthyroidism and ophthalmopathy. Study results and caveats: Classification by a 13 V-J model distinguished ophthalmopathy from stable hyperthyroidism.

The CDR3 is 16 residues long. Looked up from germline, CDR1 is SGHTA and CDR2 is FQGNSA. V was pared by 2 bases and J by 3 bases, with 6 bases of the junction left unmatched. This clonotype has only a few counts. Its specificity is unknown. TCR beta CDR3 regions were amplified from RNA transcripts. TCR CDR3 underwent first-round RT-PCR with the HTBI primer set. TCRdb called the multiplex PCR reads again in MiXCR, with one record for every CDR3 protein. In the table there are around 540,000 distinct CDR3 sequences, 35% to 55% of which are singletons. The chain uses TRBV7-2 and TRBJ1-4; 7 nucleotides line up with TRBD1. The clonotype was recovered from a woman aged 18-29 years with Graves' hyperthyroidism. Input material: peripheral blood or thyroid tissue (not recorded which). CDR3 coding DNA: TGTGCCAGCAGCTTATCAGGGGGGATAGCTAATGAAAAACTGTTTTTT. Protein sequence: CASSLSGGIANEKLFF. The full variable domain, in which reference TRBV7-2 and TRBJ1-4 provide the parts outside the CDR3, is GAGVSQSPSNKVTEKGKDVELRCDPISGHTALYWYRQSLGQGLEFLIYFQGNSAPDKSGLPSDRFSAERTGGSVSTLTIQRTQQEDSAVYLCASSLSGGIANEKLFFGSGTQLSVL.